A single T cell receptor beta chain is shown here with its context. It has no known antigen specificity. No much larger clone exists at a distance of one base, and base qualities are not known. The donors were healthy, HIV-negative adults with no recently reported acute infections or vaccinations. Only Caucasian adults living in Nashville, Tennessee, USA were represented among the donors. CD4+ T cells were enriched by magnetic negative selection, after which naive cells were positively selected on CD45RA and the negative fraction was taken as the memory subset. Blood was obtained by leukapheresis, after which PBMCs were separated by Ficoll-Histopaque density gradient centrifugation and cryopreserved in liquid nitrogen vapor phase. Purity and quantity of every magnetically sorted T cell population were checked by analytical flow cytometry. From each sorted fraction, genomic DNA was isolated and quantified by UV absorbance on a Nanodrop 2000c.

These data belong to a study of shared clonotypes between healthy human individuals (dated by TCRdb to the early 2020s). Study-level background: A couple of women and three men aged 18 to 49 years were included in the cohort. For each donor, CD4 naive and CD4 memory were each run on three plates, CD8 naive on two plates, and CD8 memory on one plate. The study deeply sequenced blood TCR repertoires of about five healthy adults to estimate repertoire size and the extent of clonotype sharing between individuals. To increase sequencing depth and limit assay-specific biases, different laboratories used diverse techniques to prepare libraries and sequence TCR repertoires. Between about 0.85 and 10 billion PBMCs per donor were obtained by leukapheresis. The investigation overall reported the following: Compared with non-shared clonotypes, the clonotypes found in all four sorted-subset donors had higher generation probabilities. Pairwise subsampling indicated that sequencing depth was expected to affect the degree of clonotype sharing among donors. When a few donors were compared, the shared fraction of clonotypes was 5% to 6.5% for naive CD4, around 4% for naive CD8, more than 2% for memory CD4, and 0.3% to 0.5% for memory CD8. Naive subsets generally had larger estimated clonotype richness than memory subsets did. Because the study included a small number of donors, the genetic and exposure-history diversity represented was limited. Only blood was sampled, and tissue TCR repertoires likely differ from those in blood. Rarefaction of sorted-subset datasets indicated incomplete sequencing despite the large sequencing depth.

Using the deep immunoSEQ assay, TCR CDR3 regions were amplified from genomic DNA by multiplex PCR. Extracted genomic DNA from each cell subset was spread evenly across all wells of several immunoSEQ 96-well plates, with each plate serving as a replicate. For sorted subsets, each replicate PCR was loaded with roughly 200 ng genomic DNA, equivalent to 30,000 or so T cell genomes. Purified libraries were quantified with a Qubit 3.0 fluorometer, sized on a Bioanalyzer 2100, and re-quantified with the KAPA Library Quantification kit. A separate single-read 150-cycle Illumina NextSeq 550 flow cell was used to sequence each immunoSEQ 96-well plate. The authors processed their data as follows. Because only junctional sequences without quality scores were contained in the immunoSEQ output, filtering matching that applied to full-length reads could not be performed. To assign V/J genes and CDR3, sequences were annotated against IMGT germline references using PyIR, a Python wrapper for IgBLAST v1.9. Any read was removed if the V/J assignment was weak (E-value above 1e-6), the CDR3 was missing, or the read contained stop codons, out-of-frame junctions, or ambiguous translated residues. V3J clonotypes were defined by identical inferred V gene, J gene, and CDR3 amino acid sequence. Percentage overlap between repertoires was computed as shared unique clonotypes divided by the size of the smaller repertoire. RTK rarefaction, the Chao1 estimator, and Recon v2.1 estimates of unobserved clonotypes were used to assess repertoire richness. Generation probabilities were computed with OLGA for all TCRbeta clonotypes obtained by the gDNA method from several donors. The table comes from immuneACCESS by way of TCRdb, which keeps in-frame sequences with V and J called. Part of the clones is missing from these tables; in studies checked, under half for an unresolved V gene and the rest for unknown reasons. Clone size and V and J calls were adopted from that table, with D and trimming inferred from the DNA. Present in this sample are more than 2 million clones, 85% to 95% of which were seen just once. 0.1% to 0.15% of the sample goes to the ten largest clones.

Including the terminal cysteine and phenylalanine, the CDR3 comprises 11 residues. The only DNA kept is the CDR3, 33 bases in frame from the first base. A distance of 9 bases separates the germline ends of V and J, which lose 6 bases and 7 bases respectively. The germline V gene supplies CDR1 MNHNS and CDR2 SASEGT. Sample: naive CD4+ T cells sorted from blood. Per the publication, the cell subset or site label means: CD45RA+ positively selected. This clonotype originated in a man aged 18 to 30 in good health. The chain is made from TRBV6-1 and TRBJ1-2; confidence is insufficient to name the D gene. The DNA sequence follows: TGTGCCAGCAGACCACCTGGTGGCTACACCTTC. Its amino acids are CASRPPGGYTF.